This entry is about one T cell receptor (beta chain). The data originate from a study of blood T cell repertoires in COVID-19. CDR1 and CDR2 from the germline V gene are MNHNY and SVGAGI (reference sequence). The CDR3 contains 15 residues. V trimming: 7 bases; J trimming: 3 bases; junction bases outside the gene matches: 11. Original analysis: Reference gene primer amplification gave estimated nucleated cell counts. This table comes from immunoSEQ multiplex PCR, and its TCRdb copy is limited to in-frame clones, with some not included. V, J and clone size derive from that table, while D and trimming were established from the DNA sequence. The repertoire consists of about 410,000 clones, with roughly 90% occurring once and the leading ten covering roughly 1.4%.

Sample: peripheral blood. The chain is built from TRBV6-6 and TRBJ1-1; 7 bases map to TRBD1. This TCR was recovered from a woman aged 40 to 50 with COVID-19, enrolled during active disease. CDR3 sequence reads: CASTPPRGRYTEAFF. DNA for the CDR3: TGTGCCAGCACCCCTCCTAGGGGGCGGTACACTGAAGCTTTCTTT.